The next 6 T cell receptor beta chains were all read from a single sample in a study of CD8 T cells in Susac syndrome. RNA totalling about 0.45 to 1 ug underwent reverse transcription with random hexamers. TCRdb re-called the immunoSEQ multiplex PCR reads through MiXCR, storing one row per CDR3 protein. The sample consists of around 160,000 distinct CDR3 sequences, roughly 94% of them appearing once. Sequencing input: CD4+ T cells from PBMCs. Receptor source: a human donor with multiple sclerosis.

The chain combines TRBV27 with TRBJ1-2, with a weak D call TRBD1 (5 bases). Trimming shortened V by 5 bases and J by 4 bases, and 11 bases separated the two germline ends. CDR3 length: 13 amino acids. Per the germline V gene, CDR1 is MNHEY and CDR2 is SMNVEV (reference sequence). In nucleotides, the CDR3 is TGTGCCAGCAGTCAACAGGTGGGCTATGGCTACACCTTC. Protein sequence: CASSQQVGYGYTF.

The CDR3 region is CASQQGRYGYTF. The DNA for the CDR3 is TGTGCCAGCCAACAGGGACGCTATGGCTACACCTTC. The chain employs TRBV30 and TRBJ1-2; D might be TRBD1 (6 bases). The CDR3 is 12 amino acids. V was pared by 8 bases and J by 4 bases, with 14 bases between. Germline V lookup: CDR1 GTSNPN, CDR2 SVGIG (reference sequence).

This chain links TRBV12-3 or TRBV12-4 with TRBJ2-7, with D perhaps matching TRBD1 (6 bases). The V gene lost 6 bases and the J gene lost 1 base, with 13 bases spanning the gap. The CDR3 runs to 14 residues. CDR3 protein: CASRSTGQSYEQYF. The CDR3, as DNA: TGTGCCAGCAGATCGACAGGCCAGTCCTACGAGCAGTACTTC.

The chain is built from TRBV30 and TRBJ2-7; TRBD1 is a possible D gene (5 bases). Germline CDR1 is GTSNPN and CDR2 is SVGIG (reference sequence). V was cut by 8 bases and J by 4 bases, with 12 bases left in between. This CDR3 is 11 amino acids long. The CDR3: CAITQGYEQYF. The CDR3 DNA reads TGTGCCATAACTCAGGGTTACGAGCAGTACTTC. The entire variable domain, with the rest obtained from reference TRBV30 and TRBJ2-7, is as follows: SQTIHQWPATLVQPVGSPLSLECTVEGTSNPNLYWYRQAAGRGLQLLFYSVGIGQISSEVPQNLSASRPQDRQFILSSKKLLLSDSGFYLCAITQGYEQYFGPGTRLTVT.

The CDR3 nucleotides read TGTGCCAGCAGCCTTCGGACTGCGGGCGAGCAGTACTTC. Its protein is CASSLRTAGEQYF. The V and J genes are TRBV14 and TRBJ2-7, with D possibly TRBD2 on 5 matching bases. The CDR3 has 13 amino acids. Germline CDR1 SGHDN, CDR2 FVKESK. Trimming took 4 bases from V and 6 from J, leaving 13 bases between them.

This chain uses TRBV20-1 with TRBJ2-2; D remains unclear. There are 13 residues in the CDR3. CDR1 DFQATT and CDR2 SNEGSKA come from the germline V gene (reference sequence). V lost 4 bases, J lost 4 bases, and 10 bases lay in between. CDR3 DNA sequence: TGCAGTGCTAATATGCGACTCACCGGGGAGCTGTTTTTT. Its protein is CSANMRLTGELFF.